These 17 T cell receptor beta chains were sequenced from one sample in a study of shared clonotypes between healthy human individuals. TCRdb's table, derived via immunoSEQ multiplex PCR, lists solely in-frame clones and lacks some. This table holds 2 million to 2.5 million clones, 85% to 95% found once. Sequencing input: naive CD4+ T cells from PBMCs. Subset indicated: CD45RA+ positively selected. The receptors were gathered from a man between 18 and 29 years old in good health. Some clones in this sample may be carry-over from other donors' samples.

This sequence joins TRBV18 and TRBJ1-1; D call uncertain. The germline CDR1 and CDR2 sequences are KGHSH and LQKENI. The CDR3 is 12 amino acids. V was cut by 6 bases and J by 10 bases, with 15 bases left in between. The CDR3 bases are TGTGCCAGCTCCCTCGCCTCCGAGGGAGCTTTCTTT. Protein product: CASSLASEGAFF.

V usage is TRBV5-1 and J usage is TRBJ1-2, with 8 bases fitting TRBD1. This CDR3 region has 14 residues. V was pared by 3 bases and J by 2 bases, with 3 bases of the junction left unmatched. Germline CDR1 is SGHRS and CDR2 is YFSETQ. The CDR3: CASSWTGKNYGYTF. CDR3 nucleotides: TGCGCCAGCAGCTGGACAGGGAAAAACTATGGCTACACCTTC.

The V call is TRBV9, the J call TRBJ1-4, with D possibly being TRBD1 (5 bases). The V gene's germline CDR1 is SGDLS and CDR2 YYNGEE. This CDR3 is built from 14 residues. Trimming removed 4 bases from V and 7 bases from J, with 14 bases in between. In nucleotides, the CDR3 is TGTGCCAGCAGCCCCTCCAATAGGGGTGAAAAACTGTTTTTT. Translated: CASSPSNRGEKLFF.

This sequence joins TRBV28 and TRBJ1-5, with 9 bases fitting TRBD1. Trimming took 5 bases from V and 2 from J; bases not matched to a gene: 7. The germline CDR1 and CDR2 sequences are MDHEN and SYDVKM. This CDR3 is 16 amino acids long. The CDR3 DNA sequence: TGTGCCAGCAGTATGGACAGGGGATTACGCAATCAGCCCCAGCATTTT. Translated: CASSMDRGLRNQPQHF. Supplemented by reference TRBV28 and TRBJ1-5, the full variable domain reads DVKVTQSSRYLVKRTGEKVFLECVQDMDHENMFWYRQDPGLGLRLIYFSYDVKMKEKGDIPEGYSVSREKKERFSLILESASTNQTSMYLCASSMDRGLRNQPQHFGDGTRLSIL.

The CDR3 protein is CASSLSLSSYEQYF. CDR3 in DNA: TGTGCCAGCAGTTTAAGCCTTAGCTCCTACGAGCAGTACTTC. The chain carries TRBV27 and TRBJ2-7; D unresolved. The CDR3 spans 14 residues. The germline V gene has CDR1 MNHEY and CDR2 SMNVEV (reference sequence). The ends were cut back, 2 bases at V and 0 bases at J, with 8 bases in the middle.

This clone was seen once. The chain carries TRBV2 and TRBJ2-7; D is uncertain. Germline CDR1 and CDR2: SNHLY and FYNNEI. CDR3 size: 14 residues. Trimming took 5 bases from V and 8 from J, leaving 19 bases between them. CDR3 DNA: TGTGCCAGCAGTCACAAGGAGAGTACGAGCAAGCAGTACTTC. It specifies CASSHKESTSKQYF.

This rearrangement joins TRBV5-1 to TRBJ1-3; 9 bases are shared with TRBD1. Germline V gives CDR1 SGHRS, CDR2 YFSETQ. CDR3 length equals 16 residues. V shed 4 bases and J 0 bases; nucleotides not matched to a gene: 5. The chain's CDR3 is CASSANRGHSGNTIYF. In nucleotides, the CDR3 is TGCGCCAGCAGCGCAAACAGGGGGCACTCTGGAAACACCATATATTTT.

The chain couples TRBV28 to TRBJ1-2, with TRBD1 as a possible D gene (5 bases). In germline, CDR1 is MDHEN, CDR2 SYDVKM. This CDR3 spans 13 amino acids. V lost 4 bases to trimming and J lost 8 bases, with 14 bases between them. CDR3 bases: TGTGCCAGCAGTTCGACGGACTGGGGGGGCTACACCTTC. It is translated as CASSSTDWGGYTF.

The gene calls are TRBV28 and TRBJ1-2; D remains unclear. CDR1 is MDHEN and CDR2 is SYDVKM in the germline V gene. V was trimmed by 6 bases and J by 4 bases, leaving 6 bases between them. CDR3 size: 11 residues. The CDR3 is CASSTIYGYTF. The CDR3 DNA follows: TGTGCCAGCAGCACCATCTATGGCTACACCTTC.

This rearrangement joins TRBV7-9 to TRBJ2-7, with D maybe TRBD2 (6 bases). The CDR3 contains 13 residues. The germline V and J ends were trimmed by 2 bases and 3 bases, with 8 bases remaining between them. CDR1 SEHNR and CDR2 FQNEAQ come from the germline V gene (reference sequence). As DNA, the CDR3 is TGTGCCAGCAGCTTAAATAGCGGCTACGAGCAGTACTTC. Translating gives CASSLNSGYEQYF.

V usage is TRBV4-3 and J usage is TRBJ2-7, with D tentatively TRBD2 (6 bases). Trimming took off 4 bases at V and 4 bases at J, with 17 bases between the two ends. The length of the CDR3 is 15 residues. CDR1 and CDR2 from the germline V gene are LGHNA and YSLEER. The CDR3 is CASSRDSNPTYEQYF. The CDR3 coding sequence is TGCGCCAGCAGCCGGGACTCCAACCCGACATACGAGCAGTACTTC.

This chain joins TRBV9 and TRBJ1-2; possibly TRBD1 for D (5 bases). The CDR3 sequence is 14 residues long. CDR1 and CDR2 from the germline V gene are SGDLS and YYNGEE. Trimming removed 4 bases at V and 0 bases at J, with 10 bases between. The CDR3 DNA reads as TGTGCCAGCAGCCGTACAGGTACTAACTATGGCTACACCTTC. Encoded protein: CASSRTGTNYGYTF.

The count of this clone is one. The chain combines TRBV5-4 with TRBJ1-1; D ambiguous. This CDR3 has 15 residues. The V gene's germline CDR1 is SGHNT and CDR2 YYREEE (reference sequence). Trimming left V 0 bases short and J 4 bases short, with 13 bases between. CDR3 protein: CASSLEPAKATEAFF. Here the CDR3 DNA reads TGTGCCAGCAGCTTGGAACCCGCCAAGGCCACTGAAGCTTTCTTT.

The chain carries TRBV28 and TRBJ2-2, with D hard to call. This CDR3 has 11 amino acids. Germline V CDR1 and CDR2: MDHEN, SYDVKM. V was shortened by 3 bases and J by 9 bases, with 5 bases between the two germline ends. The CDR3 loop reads CASSFAWELFF. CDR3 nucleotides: TGTGCCAGCAGTTTTGCCTGGGAGCTGTTTTTT.

The CDR3 protein is CASSSSGTGKKQYF. Here the CDR3 DNA reads TGTGCCAGCAGTTCCTCCGGGACAGGAAAGAAGCAGTACTTC. The chain is built from TRBV28 and TRBJ2-7, with 8 bases fitting TRBD1. The V gene's germline CDR1 is MDHEN and CDR2 SYDVKM. The V segment lost 4 bases and the J segment 8 bases; nucleotides outside the gene matches: 10. This CDR3 is built from 14 residues.

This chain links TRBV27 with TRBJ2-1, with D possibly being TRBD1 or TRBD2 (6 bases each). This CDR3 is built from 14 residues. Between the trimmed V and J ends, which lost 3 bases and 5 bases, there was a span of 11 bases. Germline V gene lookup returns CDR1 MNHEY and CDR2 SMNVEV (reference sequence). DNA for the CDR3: TGTGCCAGCAGTTTTGGCGGGACACACAATGAGCAGTTCTTC. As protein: CASSFGGTHNEQFF.

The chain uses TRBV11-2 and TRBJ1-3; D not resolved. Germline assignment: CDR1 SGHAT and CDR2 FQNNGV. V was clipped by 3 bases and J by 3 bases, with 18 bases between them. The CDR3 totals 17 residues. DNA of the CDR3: TGTGCCAGCAGCTTTCTGGTGGGGTTGGCCGTTGGAAACACCATATATTTT. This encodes CASSFLVGLAVGNTIYF.